A selection of T cell receptor beta chains follows, all from one sample in a study of T cells in Graves' hyperthyroidism and ophthalmopathy. TCRdb processed the multiplex PCR reads anew with MiXCR; each CDR3 protein has one entry. The sample holds under 550,000 distinct CDR3 sequences; approximately 13% are singletons and the top ten take 5% to 6%. The material sequenced was blood. The receptors shown here come from a woman aged 18 to 35 with Graves' hyperthyroidism. Each CDR3 is given with its conserved first and last residue. D genes are given only for firm matches. Clone size, where shown, is once, few, many, or a class for clones that have expanded.

>TRBJ2-7|-|TRBV12-3/TRBV12-4|-
CASSFLTGAGQYF
TGTGCCAGCAGTTTTCTAACAGGAGCGGGGCAGTACTTC
>TRBJ2-1|-|TRBV7-2|-
CASSLTVAVPSYNEQFF
TGTGCCAGCAGCCTCACTGTAGCGGTCCCTTCCTACAATGAGCAGTTCTTC
>TRBJ1-1|-|TRBV3-1|-
CASSQDARVGLNTEAFF
TGTGCCAGCAGCCAAGATGCCCGGGTAGGTTTGAACACTGAAGCTTTCTTT
>TRBJ2-3|many|TRBV6-1|TRBD1
CASRDRGSTDTQYF
TGTGCCAGCAGGGACAGGGGTAGCACAGATACGCAGTATTTT
>TRBJ2-7|many|TRBV28|TRBD2
CASSFGLAVSYEQYF
TGTGCCAGCAGTTTCGGACTAGCGGTCTCCTACGAGCAGTACTTC
>TRBJ2-1|few|TRBV12-5|TRBD1
CASGSGQGTYNEQFF
TGTGCTAGTGGCTCCGGACAGGGGACCTACAATGAGCAGTTCTTC
>TRBJ2-4|many|TRBV12-3/TRBV12-4|-
CASSQNLSGLGAFRGAKNIQYF
TGTGCCAGCAGTCAAAATCTAAGCGGGTTGGGAGCTTTCAGGGGGGCCAAAAACATTCAGTACTTC
>TRBJ2-5|-|TRBV20-1|TRBD2
CSASRLAGQETQYF
TGCAGTGCTTCCCGACTAGCGGGCCAAGAGACCCAGTACTTC
>TRBJ2-1|-|TRBV5-4|TRBD2
CASSWGGGSGVYNEQFF
TGTGCCAGCAGCTGGGGGGGAGGTAGCGGGGTTTACAATGAGCAGTTCTTC
>TRBJ2-7|many|TRBV28|TRBD1
CASSLSGTGWEYF
TGTGCCAGCAGTTTATCCGGGACAGGGTGGGAGTACTTC
>TRBJ1-3|many|TRBV11-2|-
CASSSSDHSGNTIYF
TGTGCCAGCAGCTCCTCGGACCATTCTGGAAACACCATATATTTT
>TRBJ2-5|many|TRBV11-2|TRBD2
CASSPGTSGRTKQETQYF
TGTGCCAGCAGCCCGGGGACTAGCGGGAGGACCAAACAAGAGACCCAGTACTTC
>TRBJ2-1|-|TRBV30|-
CAWSAQFSEQFF
TGTGCCTGGAGTGCACAGTTCTCTGAGCAGTTCTTC
>TRBJ2-1|many|TRBV6-1|TRBD2
CASSPKMAGASGRGYNEQFF
TGTGCCAGCAGCCCGAAGATGGCAGGGGCAAGCGGGAGGGGTTACAATGAGCAGTTCTTC
>TRBJ2-3|-|TRBV4-1|-
CASSQDVESRDTQYF
TGCGCCAGCAGCCAAGATGTAGAATCCCGTGATACGCAGTATTTT
>TRBJ2-1|-|TRBV20-1|-
CSAMFGRDEQFF
TGCAGTGCTATGTTTGGTCGGGATGAGCAGTTCTTC
>TRBJ1-2|many|TRBV20-1|-
CSARGGNNYGYTF
TGCAGTGCGAGGGGAGGGAACAACTATGGCTACACCTTC
>TRBJ1-2|few|TRBV29-1|TRBD1
CSVGGQGASYGYTF
TGCAGCGTTGGAGGCCAGGGGGCTTCCTATGGCTACACCTTC
>TRBJ2-1|many|TRBV29-1|TRBD2
CSVEFVASGKHNEQFF
TGCAGCGTTGAATTCGTGGCTAGCGGAAAGCACAATGAGCAGTTCTTC
>TRBJ1-5|-|TRBV20-1|-
CSASGTFNQPQHF
TGCAGTGCGAGCGGCACCTTCAATCAGCCCCAGCATTTT
>TRBJ2-1|many|TRBV28|TRBD2
CASSSPGTSGSYEQFF
TGTGCCAGCAGTTCACCCGGGACTAGCGGGAGCTATGAGCAGTTCTTC
>TRBJ2-1|many|TRBV20-1|-
CSARDHRPGLSYNEQFF
TGCAGTGCTAGAGATCACAGGCCAGGCCTATCCTACAATGAGCAGTTCTTC
>TRBJ1-5|few|TRBV7-9|-
CASSRDIGINQPQHF
TGTGCCAGCAGCCGCGACATCGGTATTAATCAGCCCCAGCATTTT
>TRBJ2-3|-|TRBV30|-
CAWSHGGGKTNTQYF
TGTGCCTGGAGCCATGGGGGGGGCAAAACAAATACGCAGTATTTT
>TRBJ2-7|many|TRBV28|TRBD2
CASKKAGDRAYEQYF
TGTGCCAGCAAGAAAGCGGGAGATCGTGCCTACGAGCAGTACTTC
>TRBJ2-1|many|TRBV28|TRBD1
CASSSQQGITYNEQFF
TGTGCCAGCAGTTCACAACAGGGGATTACCTACAATGAGCAGTTCTTC
>TRBJ2-3|many|TRBV11-2|-
CASSSGPKDTQYF
TGTGCCAGCAGCTCGGGACCGAAGGATACGCAGTATTTT
>TRBJ2-7|many|TRBV12-3/TRBV12-4|TRBD1
CASSTGQEVYEQYF
TGTGCCAGCAGTACGGGACAGGAGGTCTACGAGCAGTACTTC
>TRBJ2-3|many|TRBV12-3/TRBV12-4|TRBD1
CASSLPGQATDTQYF
TGTGCCAGCAGCCTCCCGGGACAGGCTACAGATACGCAGTATTTT
>TRBJ2-3|many|TRBV5-1|TRBD2
CASSLETSGRRVDTQYF
TGCGCCAGCAGCCTAGAGACTAGCGGGAGAAGGGTAGATACGCAGTATTTT
>TRBJ1-5|-|TRBV20-1|TRBD1
CSATETGSGNQPQHF
TGCAGTGCAACCGAGACAGGGTCGGGCAATCAGCCCCAGCATTTT
>TRBJ1-1|many|TRBV20-1|-
CSATRNRQAEAFF
TGCAGTGCTACCCGCAACAGGCAGGCTGAAGCTTTCTTT
>TRBJ1-1|many|TRBV20-1|-
CSARGQTVNTEAFF
TGCAGTGCTAGAGGCCAAACAGTGAACACTGAAGCTTTCTTT
>TRBJ2-7|many|TRBV28|TRBD2
CASSTPGRGGGEQYF
TGTGCCAGCAGTACCCCGGGACGGGGCGGGGGGGAGCAGTACTTC
>TRBJ2-3|many|TRBV28|-
CASSFDGRESTDTQYF
TGTGCCAGCAGTTTCGATGGCAGGGAGAGCACAGATACGCAGTATTTT
>TRBJ2-1|many|TRBV30|TRBD2
CAWSLSGSFKNEQFF
TGTGCCTGGAGTCTTAGCGGGAGTTTTAAGAATGAGCAGTTCTTC
>TRBJ2-3|few|TRBV4-3|-
CASSQDYGPGSSSTDTQYF
TGCGCCAGCAGCCAAGATTATGGGCCGGGGTCGTCTAGCACAGATACGCAGTATTTT
>TRBJ2-5|many|TRBV20-1|TRBD2
CSARDVAGVATQYF
TGCAGTGCTAGAGACGTGGCGGGAGTCGCGACCCAGTACTTC
>TRBJ2-7|many|TRBV10-3|-
CAISDLASTEQYF
TGTGCCATCAGTGACCTAGCATCTACCGAGCAGTACTTC
>TRBJ1-3|many|TRBV6-1|-
CASSSSTASGNTIYF
TGTGCCAGCAGTTCGTCGACAGCCTCTGGAAACACCATATATTTT
>TRBJ2-1|few|TRBV10-3|TRBD2
CAISESRGLAGEKFF
TGTGCCATCAGTGAGTCCCGTGGGCTAGCGGGAGAAAAGTTCTTC
>TRBJ2-7|many|TRBV6-1|TRBD1
CASSTQDRGEQYF
TGTGCCAGCAGTACGCAAGACAGGGGCGAGCAGTACTTC
>TRBJ1-4|-|TRBV6-1|-
CASLITQGSEKLFF
TGTGCCAGCCTTATTACGCAGGGAAGTGAAAAACTGTTTTTT
>TRBJ2-7|-|TRBV2|-
CASSEYGGLKLYEQYF
TGTGCCAGCAGTGAATATGGGGGCCTGAAGCTCTACGAGCAGTACTTC
>TRBJ1-6|many|TRBV12-3/TRBV12-4|TRBD1
CASAISGLGQGRSPLHF
TGTGCCAGCGCAATAAGCGGCCTAGGACAGGGCCGATCACCCCTCCACTTT
>TRBJ2-2|many|TRBV20-1|-
CSARLAAKHTGELFF
TGCAGTGCTAGATTAGCGGCCAAGCACACCGGGGAGCTGTTTTTT
>TRBJ2-5|many|TRBV28|-
CASSLFSSVPQETQYF
TGTGCCAGCAGTTTATTTTCCAGCGTACCCCAAGAGACCCAGTACTTC
>TRBJ1-5|-|TRBV15|-
CATSRDLGNQPQHF
TGTGCCACCAGCAGAGATTTGGGCAATCAGCCCCAGCATTTT
>TRBJ2-5|many|TRBV20-1|-
CSARDVGGAKTQYF
TGCAGTGCTAGAGATGTTGGGGGCGCGAAGACCCAGTACTTC
>TRBJ1-2|-|TRBV7-9|TRBD1
CASSLAGQGASYGYTF
TGTGCCAGCAGCTTAGCGGGACAGGGGGCGAGCTATGGCTACACCTTC
>TRBJ2-1|few|TRBV5-1|TRBD1
CASSLQGAQGGNEQFF
TGCGCCAGCAGCTTGCAGGGGGCCCAAGGAGGGAATGAGCAGTTCTTC
>TRBJ2-1|-|TRBV5-6|TRBD2
CASSWGGISYNEQFF
TGTGCCAGCAGCTGGGGGGGGATTTCCTACAATGAGCAGTTCTTC
>TRBJ2-7|-|TRBV6-5|TRBD1
CASSYVALTGVSYEQYF
TGTGCCAGCAGTTACGTGGCCCTTACAGGGGTTTCCTACGAGCAGTACTTC
>TRBJ2-1|few|TRBV5-7|-
CASWGFPNEQFF
TGTGCCAGCTGGGGGTTCCCGAATGAGCAGTTCTTC
>TRBJ2-7|-|TRBV4-3|TRBD2
CASSTLAGGGPYEQYF
TGCGCCAGCAGCACCCTAGCTGGGGGAGGGCCCTACGAGCAGTACTTC
>TRBJ2-5|many|TRBV20-1|-
CSAQEGLQETQYF
TGCAGTGCTCAGGAGGGACTCCAAGAGACCCAGTACTTC
>TRBJ2-7|many|TRBV11-2|-
CASSLGSSDEQYF
TGTGCCAGCAGCTTAGGGTCGTCGGACGAGCAGTACTTC